The 17 T cell receptor beta chains below come from one sample, sequenced in a study of T-cell memory formation after mild COVID-19. TCRdb recomputed calls from the 5' RACE reads with MiXCR, one row per CDR3 protein. The table includes some 210,000 distinct CDR3 sequences, approximately 20% detected once. Sequencing was done on a sample of PBMCs or a T cell subset sorted from them (not recorded which). The receptor source for this set is an adult woman who had mild COVID-19 (a few samples of this study predate the infection). Cell type and time point are not known.

V and J are TRBV5-4 and TRBJ1-3; D perhaps matches TRBD1 (6 bases). This CDR3 region has 16 residues. CDR1 SGHNT and CDR2 YYREEE come from the germline V gene (reference sequence). Trimming took 2 bases from V and 0 from J, leaving 12 bases between them. The CDR3 sequence is CASSFDRTFSGNTIYF. The CDR3 DNA reads as TGTGCCAGCAGCTTTGACAGGACTTTCTCTGGAAACACCATATATTTT.

The chain uses TRBV24-1 and TRBJ2-1, with D perhaps given as TRBD1 or TRBD2 (5 bases each). CDR1 is KGHDR, CDR2 SFDVKD, per germline. This CDR3 is 17 amino acids long. V was trimmed by 3 bases and J by 6 bases, leaving 20 bases between them. This CDR3 reads CATSDAIGTPPSNEQFF. CDR3 DNA sequence: TGTGCCACCAGTGATGCCATTGGGACCCCTCCCAGCAATGAGCAGTTCTTC.

The chain couples TRBV24-1 to TRBJ2-7, with 7 bases matching TRBD1. CDR1 is KGHDR, CDR2 SFDVKD, per germline. The CDR3 runs 16 residues. V lost 2 bases, J lost 5 bases, and 11 bases stayed unmatched. The CDR3 region has the DNA TGTGCCACCAGTGATTCCCGTGACAGGGTTCGCAACGAGCAGTACTTC. Its protein is CATSDSRDRVRNEQYF.

This clonotype was seen a few times. The gene calls are TRBV7-9 and TRBJ2-7, with 11 positions matching TRBD1. The ends lost 1 base at V and 5 bases at J; junction bases unmatched: 4. This CDR3 region has 15 residues. Germline V lookup: CDR1 SEHNR, CDR2 FQNEAQ (reference sequence). The CDR3 region is CASSLVRTGGNEQYF. The CDR3 bases are TGTGCCAGCAGCTTAGTCCGGACAGGGGGCAACGAGCAGTACTTC.

Here the CDR3 reads CASRRTFNSNQPQHF. The CDR3 coding sequence is TGCGCCAGCAGGCGGACATTTAATAGCAATCAGCCCCAGCATTTT. The chain uses TRBV4-1 and TRBJ1-5, with D perhaps TRBD1 (5 bases). The germline V gene encodes CDR1 MGHRA and CDR2 YSYEKL. The V gene lost 6 bases and the J gene lost 0 bases, with 12 bases spanning the gap. The CDR3 spans 15 residues.

This clonotype was recorded a few times. This chain uses TRBV7-2 with TRBJ1-6; TRBD1 is a possible D gene (5 bases). The length of the CDR3 is 15 residues. Per the germline V gene, CDR1 is SGHTA and CDR2 is FQGNSA. Trimming pared 5 bases from V and 1 base from J, leaving 9 bases between. In nucleotides, the CDR3 is TGTGCCAGCAGCACAAGGGGTTCCTATAATTCACCCCTCCACTTT. Translated, it gives CASSTRGSYNSPLHF.

The chain has TRBV20-1 and TRBJ2-1; 7 bases agree with TRBD1. V lost 0 bases and J lost 0; bases outside the gene matches: 2. The CDR3 totals 15 residues. CDR1 is DFQATT, CDR2 SNEGSKA, per germline (reference sequence). CDR3 protein: CSARDPGGSYNEQFF. The CDR3 DNA sequence: TGCAGTGCTAGAGACCCAGGGGGCTCCTACAATGAGCAGTTCTTC.

This clonotype has a handful of counts. The chain combines TRBV4-2 with TRBJ2-3, with TRBD2 matching over 7 bases. Looked up from germline, CDR1 is LGHNA and CDR2 is YNFKEQ. This CDR3 is 15 amino acids long. The ends lost 0 bases at V and 4 bases at J; junction bases unmatched: 4. In DNA, the CDR3 is TGTGCCAGCAGCCAAGACCGCGGGAGCGCAGATACGCAGTATTTT. Translating it yields CASSQDRGSADTQYF.

In this sample, this clonotype turned up a few times. The V call is TRBV9, the J call TRBJ1-3; D is unresolved. Trimming pared 0 bases from V and 4 bases from J, leaving 5 bases between. The length of the CDR3 is 13 residues. Germline V gene lookup returns CDR1 SGDLS and CDR2 YYNGEE. This chain's CDR3 is CASSVVGGNTIYF. The CDR3 nucleotides are TGTGCCAGCAGCGTAGTAGGGGGAAACACCATATATTTT.

This chain links TRBV5-1 with TRBJ2-5, with D perhaps matching TRBD2 (6 bases). Germline V gives CDR1 SGHRS, CDR2 YFSETQ. This CDR3 region has 14 residues. Trimming shortened V by 6 bases and J by 4 bases, and 16 bases separated the two germline ends. The CDR3 protein is CASTLSTGAETQYF. The DNA for the CDR3 is TGCGCCAGCACCCTTAGTACGGGAGCAGAGACCCAGTACTTC.

This clonotype was seen only a few times. This sequence joins TRBV5-1 and TRBJ2-1; 14 bases line up with TRBD2. J lost 2 bases, V lost 0 bases, and 4 bases had no gene match. This CDR3 region has 18 residues. The germline CDR1 and CDR2 sequences are SGHRS and YFSETQ. CDR3 loop: CASSLGLAGGLPYNEQFF. Here the CDR3 DNA reads TGCGCCAGCAGCTTGGGACTAGCGGGAGGGCTCCCCTACAATGAGCAGTTCTTC.

J is TRBJ2-2 and V is TRBV30; D remains unclear. Germline CDR1 and CDR2: GTSNPN and SVGIG (reference sequence). This CDR3 spans 14 amino acids. The V gene lost 7 bases and the J gene lost 0 bases, with 12 bases spanning the gap. The CDR3 region has the DNA TGTGCCTCCGCAGCGTCATCGAACACCGGGGAGCTGTTTTTT. This gives the protein CASAASSNTGELFF.

This clonotype was seen more than once but under ten times. The chain links TRBV5-1 to TRBJ2-7; D perhaps matches TRBD2 (5 bases). Trimming pared 5 bases from V and 0 bases from J, leaving 15 bases between. CDR1 is SGHRS and CDR2 is YFSETQ in the germline V gene. There are 15 residues in the CDR3. The chain's CDR3 is CASRSGLPGSYEQYF. CDR3 coding DNA: TGCGCCAGCAGATCAGGACTCCCCGGCTCCTACGAGCAGTACTTC.

The J gene is TRBJ2-7, the V gene TRBV7-2, with D uncertain. Trimming left V 6 bases short and J 7 bases short, with 16 bases between. There are 13 residues in the CDR3. CDR1 and CDR2 (germline): SGHTA, FQGNSA. The CDR3 nucleotides read TGTGCCAGCAGTAGTCCGGGCCGGAGAGAGCAGTACTTC. Translating it yields CASSSPGRREQYF. Based on the CDR3 plus reference TRBV7-2 and TRBJ2-7, the full variable domain is GAGVSQSPSNKVTEKGKDVELRCDPISGHTALYWYRQSLGQGLEFLIYFQGNSAPDKSGLPSDRFSAERTGGSVSTLTIQRTQQEDSAVYLCASSSPGRREQYFGPGTRLTVT.

This clonotype was seen a handful of times. This chain links TRBV5-1 with TRBJ2-7; D not certain. Germline V gene data show CDR1 as SGHRS and CDR2 as YFSETQ. The CDR3 covers 13 residues. V lost 1 base to trimming and J lost 2 bases, with 7 bases between them. CDR3 sequence reads: CASSLTATYEQYF. In nucleotides, the CDR3 is TGCGCCAGCAGCTTGACAGCCACCTACGAGCAGTACTTC.

This clonotype was seen only a few times. This chain joins TRBV15 and TRBJ2-5; D might be TRBD2 (6 bases). V lost 0 bases and J lost 3, with 8 bases in between. This CDR3 contains 14 residues. Per the germline V gene, CDR1 is LNHNV and CDR2 is YYDKDF (reference sequence). CDR3 region: CATSRDSGEETQYF. The CDR3 DNA is TGTGCCACCAGCAGAGATTCGGGGGAAGAGACCCAGTACTTC.

The chain has TRBV18 and TRBJ2-2, with unresolved D. The germline gives CDR1 KGHSH, CDR2 LQKENI. Between the trimmed V and J ends, which lost 0 bases and 5 bases, there was a span of 10 bases. This CDR3 spans 15 amino acids. The CDR3 nucleotides are TGTGCCAGCTCACCACCGAGACCAAGGACCGGGGAGCTGTTTTTT. Translating it yields CASSPPRPRTGELFF. The full variable domain, rest sourced from reference TRBV18 and TRBJ2-2, is NAGVMQNPRHLVRRRGQEARLRCSPMKGHSHVYWYRQLPEEGLKFMVYLQKENIIDESGMPKERFSAEFPKEGPSILRIQQVVRGDSAAYFCASSPPRPRTGELFFGEGSRLTVL.